The 30 T cell receptor beta chains listed next were all sequenced from one sample in a study of blood T cell repertoires in COVID-19. Only in-frame clones appear in the TCRdb table, and some are missing; sequencing was by immunoSEQ multiplex PCR. The sample yields roughly 68,000 clones, around 80% seen once. Sequencing was done on a sample of peripheral blood. Source of these receptors: a human donor in a cohort sampled during active COVID-19.

CDR3 DNA sequence: TGTGCCATCAGTGGGACAGGGGGGAGCACTGAAGCTTTCTTT. As protein: CAISGTGGSTEAFF. This rearrangement joins TRBV10-3 to TRBJ1-1, with 10 bases lining up with TRBD1. V trimming: 4 bases; J trimming: 4 bases; junction bases outside the gene matches: 3. Germline V gene lookup returns CDR1 ENHRY and CDR2 SYGVKD. The CDR3 is 14 residues long.

This sequence joins TRBV3-1 (or the pseudogene TRBV3-2) and TRBJ2-1, with 8 bases matching TRBD2. Germline V gives CDR1 LGHDT, CDR2 YNNKEL (reference sequence). This CDR3 is 14 amino acids long. Trimming at V came to 4 bases and at J to 5 bases, leaving 4 bases not matched to a gene. The CDR3 loop is CASSPWTSNNEQFF. The CDR3 DNA reads as TGTGCCAGCAGCCCTTGGACTAGCAACAATGAGCAGTTCTTC.

The chain combines TRBV5-1 with TRBJ1-1, with D perhaps TRBD1 (5 bases). Germline V lookup: CDR1 SGHRS, CDR2 YFSETQ. The CDR3 is 15 residues long. The V and J ends lost 7 bases and 2 bases respectively, with 18 bases between them. The CDR3 sequence: CASRRLPDSNTEAFF. The DNA for the CDR3 is TGCGCCAGCCGCCGCTTGCCCGACAGCAACACTGAAGCTTTCTTT. Full variable domain (outside the CDR3, taken from reference TRBV5-1 and TRBJ1-1): KAGVTQTPRYLIKTRGQQVTLSCSPISGHRSVSWYQQTPGQGLQFLFEYFSETQRNKGNFPGRFSGRQFSNSRSEMNVSTLELGDSALYLCASRRLPDSNTEAFFGQGTRLTVV.

This chain uses TRBV6-6 with TRBJ2-5, with 7 bases fitting TRBD2. The J segment lost 4 bases and the V segment lost 2 bases, leaving 7 bases of the junction unmatched. CDR1 and CDR2 (germline): MNHNY, SVGAGI (reference sequence). The CDR3 length is 15 residues. Written as DNA, the CDR3 is TGTGCCAGCAGTTACGGGGGGGGAGCTTTAGAGACCCAGTACTTC. This codes for CASSYGGGALETQYF.

The rearrangement joins TRBV24-1 to TRBJ2-2; D unclear. The length of the CDR3 is 12 residues. V was trimmed by 6 bases and J by 3 bases, leaving 4 bases between them. The germline CDR1 and CDR2 sequences are KGHDR and SFDVKD. The CDR3 loop is CATSPYTGELFF. Here the CDR3 DNA reads TGTGCCACCAGTCCTTACACCGGGGAGCTGTTTTTT.

The chain's CDR3 is CASSGTRLAGTDTQYF. The CDR3 bases are TGTGCCAGCAGTGGAACTCGACTAGCGGGAACAGATACGCAGTATTTT. V and J are TRBV2 and TRBJ2-3, with 11 bases aligning to TRBD2. This CDR3 spans 16 amino acids. In germline, CDR1 is SNHLY, CDR2 FYNNEI. With V trimmed by 4 bases and J by 3 bases, 6 bases remained unmatched. The variable domain in full, with the rest retrieved from reference TRBV2 and TRBJ2-3, is EPEVTQTPSHQVTQMGQEVILRCVPISNHLYFYWYRQILGQKVEFLVSFYNNEISEKSEIFDDQFSVERPDGSNFTLKIRSTKLEDSAMYFCASSGTRLAGTDTQYFGPGTRLTVL.

The V gene is TRBV5-4, the J gene TRBJ1-2; D is possibly TRBD1 (5 bases). V lost 0 bases to trimming and J lost 3 bases, with 15 bases between them. Germline lookup yields CDR1 SGHNT and CDR2 YYREEE (reference sequence). This CDR3 is built from 16 residues. CDR3: CASSLAEEQGYYGYTF. In DNA, the CDR3 is TGTGCCAGCAGCTTGGCCGAGGAGCAGGGCTACTATGGCTACACCTTC.

The genes are TRBV18 and TRBJ1-4; D is perhaps TRBD1 (5 bases). CDR3 length: 14 amino acids. V lost 3 bases and J lost 7, with 12 bases in between. Germline V gene sequence: CDR1 KGHSH, CDR2 LQKENI. The CDR3, as DNA: TGTGCCAGCTCACCCGGGACTACGCGTGAAAAACTGTTTTTT. Translation gives CASSPGTTREKLFF.

The chain couples TRBV28 to TRBJ2-7; possibly TRBD2 for D (5 bases). Germline V gene sequence: CDR1 MDHEN, CDR2 SYDVKM. The V end lost 4 bases, the J end lost 7 bases, and 11 bases lay between the germline ends. The CDR3 extends over 12 amino acids. CDR3 in DNA: TGTGCCAGCAGTTCCCTCCGAGGGGAGCAGTACTTC. It specifies CASSSLRGEQYF. The complete variable domain, with remaining parts taken from reference TRBV28 and TRBJ2-7, reads DVKVTQSSRYLVKRTGEKVFLECVQDMDHENMFWYRQDPGLGLRLIYFSYDVKMKEKGDIPEGYSVSREKKERFSLILESASTNQTSMYLCASSSLRGEQYFGPGTRLTVT.

The chain links TRBV15 to TRBJ2-1, with 7 bases that match TRBD1. The junction had 3 bases not matched to a gene; V was cut back by 4 bases and J by 6 bases. Looked up from germline, CDR1 is LNHNV and CDR2 is YYDKDF (reference sequence). This CDR3 has 13 residues. This CDR3 is CATSNRGGNEQFF. The CDR3 region has the DNA TGTGCCACCAGCAACAGGGGTGGCAATGAGCAGTTCTTC. Combining the CDR3 with reference TRBV15 and TRBJ2-1 gives the whole variable domain DAMVIQNPRYQVTQFGKPVTLSCSQTLNHNVMYWYQQKSSQAPKLLFHYYDKDFNNEADTPDNFQSRRPNTSFCFLDIRSPGLGDTAMYLCATSNRGGNEQFFGPGTRLTVL.

The J gene is TRBJ2-2, the V gene TRBV9, with 10 bases that match TRBD2. Looked up from germline, CDR1 is SGDLS and CDR2 is YYNGEE. V was clipped by 0 bases and J by 4 bases; unmatched bases: 3. This CDR3 has 16 residues. The CDR3 here is CASSVEGLATTGELFF. CDR3 DNA sequence: TGTGCCAGCAGCGTAGAGGGACTAGCGACCACCGGGGAGCTGTTTTTT.

V usage is TRBV9 and J usage is TRBJ2-7, with D maybe TRBD1 (6 bases). Germline CDR1 reads SGDLS; CDR2 reads YYNGEE. Trimming removed 0 bases at V and 0 bases at J, with 10 bases between. The CDR3 has 15 residues. CDR3 protein: CASSVDTGSSYEQYF. The CDR3 DNA reads as TGTGCCAGCAGCGTAGACACAGGGAGCTCCTACGAGCAGTACTTC.

The sample holds a few counts of this clone. The V and J genes are TRBV28 and TRBJ2-7; D unclear. From germline, CDR1 is MDHEN and CDR2 SYDVKM. Trimming took off 6 bases at V and 3 bases at J, with 15 bases between the two ends. The CDR3 loop spans 14 amino acids. This CDR3 reads CASRHFLRGYEQYF. The CDR3 DNA follows: TGTGCCAGCAGACACTTTCTAAGAGGCTACGAGCAGTACTTC.

V gene TRBV5-8 combines with J gene TRBJ2-3, with D unclear. V was pared by 0 bases and J by 2 bases, with 13 bases between. The CDR3 is made up of 16 amino acids. Germline V lookup: CDR1 SGHTS, CDR2 YDEGEE. This CDR3 is CASSLASLGITDTQYF. The CDR3 nucleotides read TGTGCCAGCAGCTTGGCCTCCCTAGGCATCACAGATACGCAGTATTTT.

The chain couples TRBV11-2 to TRBJ2-7; 10 bases align to TRBD1. Trimming cost V 5 bases and J 5 bases; bases outside gene matches: 9. This CDR3 spans 15 amino acids. The germline V gene encodes CDR1 SGHAT and CDR2 FQNNGV. The CDR3 loop reads CASSLDRGRFHEQYF. CDR3 in DNA: TGTGCCAGCAGCCTCGACAGGGGGCGATTCCACGAGCAGTACTTC.

The rearrangement uses TRBV28 and TRBJ2-3, with TRBD2 identical over 14 bases. CDR3 length: 20 amino acids. Germline loops: CDR1 MDHEN, CDR2 SYDVKM. The trim removed 3 bases at V and 4 bases at J, leaving 15 bases unmatched. The CDR3 sequence: CASSFLPGQGGLAGADTQYF. In DNA form, the CDR3 reads TGTGCCAGCAGTTTTCTTCCGGGACAGGGGGGACTAGCGGGAGCAGATACGCAGTATTTT. The full variable domain, rest sourced from reference TRBV28 and TRBJ2-3, is DVKVTQSSRYLVKRTGEKVFLECVQDMDHENMFWYRQDPGLGLRLIYFSYDVKMKEKGDIPEGYSVSREKKERFSLILESASTNQTSMYLCASSFLPGQGGLAGADTQYFGPGTRLTVL.

The chain employs TRBV6-2 or TRBV6-3 and TRBJ2-5; 7 positions match TRBD2. The CDR3 is 13 amino acids. Germline-derived CDR1 and CDR2 are MNHEY and SVGEGT. The V gene end was trimmed by 6 bases and the J gene end by 5 bases; junction bases not matched to a gene: 6. The CDR3: CASSPGTKETQYF. Here the CDR3 DNA reads TGTGCCAGCAGCCCCGGGACTAAGGAGACCCAGTACTTC.

J is TRBJ2-3 and V is TRBV24-1, with 11 bases identical to TRBD1. Germline V CDR1 and CDR2: KGHDR, SFDVKD. This CDR3 is built from 16 residues. The V and J ends lost 3 bases and 6 bases, in that order; junction bases with no gene match: 7. CDR3 loop: CATSDKGTGGRDTQYF. The CDR3 bases are TGTGCCACCAGTGATAAGGGGACAGGGGGACGCGATACGCAGTATTTT.

The V gene is TRBV7-2, the J gene TRBJ1-3, with a tentative D call TRBD1 (6 bases). V shed 5 bases and J shed 2 bases, with 13 bases lying between them. Per the germline V gene, CDR1 is SGHTA and CDR2 is FQGNSA. This CDR3 has 15 residues. CDR3 DNA: TGTGCCAGCAGCGAAACAGGGCTAGCTGGAAACACCATATATTTT. Amino acid sequence: CASSETGLAGNTIYF.

This clone was seen only a few times. The chain uses TRBV19 and TRBJ2-1; D unclear. The germline V gene has CDR1 LNHDA and CDR2 SQIVND (reference sequence). The CDR3 runs 12 residues. With 3 bases removed from V and 4 bases from J, the gap between germline ends came to 4 bases. CDR3 coding DNA: TGTGCCAGTAGTATTCGTTACAATGAGCAGTTCTTC. Its protein product is CASSIRYNEQFF.

In DNA form, the CDR3 reads TGTGCCAGCAGCTTAGATGTAAGGAAACAGGGGCAGTTCTTC. Its translation: CASSLDVRKQGQFF. J is TRBJ2-1 and V is TRBV11-2, with D maybe TRBD1 (6 bases). CDR1 and CDR2 (germline): SGHAT, FQNNGV. The CDR3 contains 14 residues. V dropped 0 bases and J dropped 12 bases, with 15 bases sitting between them.

J is TRBJ1-5 and V is TRBV21-1; the DNA was not compared with TRBD1, the D call given in the table. TRBV21-1 is a pseudogene locus. The CDR3 runs 18 residues. CDR3 nucleotide sequence: TGTGCCAGGTGGGACAGTACCCTCCGACGAGATAGCAATCAGCCCCAGCATTTT. Its protein is CARWDSTLRRDSNQPQHF.

This clone is a singleton in its sample. The V gene is TRBV2, the J gene TRBJ2-7; D perhaps matches TRBD1 (6 bases). The CDR3 length is 12 residues. V gave up 6 bases and J gave up 5 bases, with 11 bases separating them. Germline V gene data show CDR1 as SNHLY and CDR2 as FYNNEI. The CDR3 region is CASRRTGNEQYF. CDR3 nucleotides: TGTGCCAGCAGACGCACAGGGAACGAGCAGTACTTC.

The J gene is TRBJ2-1, the V gene TRBV7-9; 12 bases agree with TRBD1. The CDR3 contains 15 residues. CDR1 is SEHNR, CDR2 FQNEAQ, per germline (reference sequence). V shed 5 bases, J shed 7 bases, and the junction held 6 bases outside the gene matches. The CDR3 DNA is TGTGCCAGCAGCCCCGGGACAGGGGGCAAAAATGAGCAGTTCTTC. Translating it yields CASSPGTGGKNEQFF.

The rearrangement joins TRBV9 to TRBJ2-5, with 7 bases aligning to TRBD2. The CDR3 extends over 14 amino acids. V trimming: 7 bases; J trimming: 1 base; junction bases outside the gene matches: 7. Per the germline V gene, CDR1 is SGDLS and CDR2 is YYNGEE. Here the CDR3 reads CASSQWGGQETQYF. DNA of the CDR3: TGTGCCAGCTCGCAGTGGGGGGGCCAAGAGACCCAGTACTTC. Complete variable domain (other parts from reference TRBV9 and TRBJ2-5): DSGVTQTPKHLITATGQRVTLRCSPRSGDLSVYWYQQSLDQGLQFLIQYYNGEERAKGNILERFSAQQFPDLHSELNLSSLELGDSALYFCASSQWGGQETQYFGPGTRLLVL.

This chain connects TRBV9 to TRBJ1-4, with 7 bases fitting TRBD1. This CDR3 is built from 18 residues. V shed 0 bases, J shed 0 bases, and the junction held 8 bases outside the gene matches. The germline gives CDR1 SGDLS, CDR2 YYNGEE. The CDR3 sequence: CASSVDVRQGATNEKLFF. CDR3 coding DNA: TGTGCCAGCAGCGTAGATGTCCGCCAGGGGGCAACTAATGAAAAACTGTTTTTT.

V is TRBV28 and J is TRBJ1-5, with 8 bases identical to TRBD1. The CDR3 loop spans 17 amino acids. The V and J ends lost 2 bases and 5 bases, in that order; junction bases with no gene match: 11. Germline CDR1 and CDR2: MDHEN and SYDVKM. In DNA, the CDR3 is TGTGCCAGCAGTTTAGCCCCGACGGGACAGGACTATCAGCCCCAGCATTTT. Translating gives CASSLAPTGQDYQPQHF.

The chain recombines TRBV27 with TRBJ2-5; possibly TRBD1 for D (5 bases). Trimming shortened V by 3 bases and J by 5 bases, and 10 bases separated the two germline ends. Per germline, CDR1 MNHEY and CDR2 SMNVEV (reference sequence). The CDR3 spans 13 residues. CDR3: CASSFQGSETQYF. The DNA for the CDR3 is TGTGCCAGCAGTTTCCAGGGTTCGGAGACCCAGTACTTC.

The chain is built from TRBV7-9 and TRBJ2-7; perhaps TRBD2 as D (6 bases). The V gene lost 1 base and the J gene lost 5 bases, with 9 bases spanning the gap. The CDR3 contains 13 residues. Germline V gene lookup returns CDR1 SEHNR and CDR2 FQNEAQ (reference sequence). CDR3 in DNA: TGTGCCAGCAGCTTAGTAGCGGTACACGAGCAGTACTTC. Translation gives CASSLVAVHEQYF.

V and J are TRBV7-2 and TRBJ2-5; 8 bases are shared with TRBD1. V was clipped by 4 bases and J by 4 bases; unmatched bases: 8. CDR1 and CDR2 from the germline V gene are SGHTA and FQGNSA. The CDR3 consists of 15 residues. CDR3 sequence reads: CASSYDPTGGETQYF. CDR3 in DNA: TGTGCCAGCAGCTACGATCCTACAGGGGGAGAGACCCAGTACTTC.